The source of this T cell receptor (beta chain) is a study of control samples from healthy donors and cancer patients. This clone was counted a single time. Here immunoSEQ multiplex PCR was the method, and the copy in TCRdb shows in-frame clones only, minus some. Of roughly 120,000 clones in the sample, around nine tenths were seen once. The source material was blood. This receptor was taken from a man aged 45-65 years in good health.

This CDR3 reads CAWSHGFVYGYTF. CDR3 bases: TGTGCCTGGAGCCACGGATTCGTCTATGGCTACACCTTC. The chain joins TRBV30 to TRBJ1-2; no definite D call. The V end was cut by 3 bases, the J end by 4 bases, with 12 bases between. The CDR3 is made up of 13 amino acids. The germline CDR1 and CDR2 sequences are GTSNPN and SVGIG (reference sequence). The full variable domain, completed using reference TRBV30 and TRBJ1-2, is SQTIHQWPATLVQPVGSPLSLECTVEGTSNPNLYWYRQAAGRGLQLLFYSVGIGQISSEVPQNLSASRPQDRQFILSSKKLLLSDSGFYLCAWSHGFVYGYTFGSGTRLTVV.